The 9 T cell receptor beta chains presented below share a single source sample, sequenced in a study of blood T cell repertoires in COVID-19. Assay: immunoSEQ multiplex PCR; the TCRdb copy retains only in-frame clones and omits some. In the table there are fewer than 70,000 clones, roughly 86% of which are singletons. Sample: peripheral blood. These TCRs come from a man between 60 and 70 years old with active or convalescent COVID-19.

CDR3 DNA: TGTGCCAGCTCATTGAGCCCTCGGGATAATTCACCCCTCCACTTT. Translated: CASSLSPRDNSPLHF. The gene calls are TRBV18 and TRBJ1-6, with D unclear. The CDR3 length is 15 residues. CDR1 and CDR2 (germline): KGHSH, LQKENI. The ends were cut back, 5 bases at V and 5 bases at J, with 13 bases in the middle.

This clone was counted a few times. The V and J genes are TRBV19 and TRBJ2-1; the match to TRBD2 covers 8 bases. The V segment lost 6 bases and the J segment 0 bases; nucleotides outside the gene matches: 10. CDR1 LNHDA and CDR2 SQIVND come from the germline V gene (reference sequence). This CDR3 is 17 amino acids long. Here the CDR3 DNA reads TGTGCCAGTAGGCGCAGAGAGCGGGAGAGCTCCTACAATGAGCAGTTCTTC. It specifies CASRRRERESSYNEQFF. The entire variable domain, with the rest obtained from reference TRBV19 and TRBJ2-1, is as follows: DGGITQSPKYLFRKEGQNVTLSCEQNLNHDAMYWYRQDPGQGLRLIYYSQIVNDFQKGDIAEGYSVSREKKESFPLTVTSAQKNPTAFYLCASRRRERESSYNEQFFGPGTRLTVL.

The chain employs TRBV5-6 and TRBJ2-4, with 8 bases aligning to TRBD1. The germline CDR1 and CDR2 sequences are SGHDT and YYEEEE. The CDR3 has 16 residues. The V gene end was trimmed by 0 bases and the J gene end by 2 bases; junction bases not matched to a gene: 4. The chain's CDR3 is CASSLGRGRSKNIQYF. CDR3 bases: TGTGCCAGCAGCTTGGGCAGGGGGCGATCCAAAAACATTCAGTACTTC.

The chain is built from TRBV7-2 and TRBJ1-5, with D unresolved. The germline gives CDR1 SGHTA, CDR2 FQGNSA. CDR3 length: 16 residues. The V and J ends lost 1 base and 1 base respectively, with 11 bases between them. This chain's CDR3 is CASSLERALSNQPQHF. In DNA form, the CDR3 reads TGTGCCAGCAGCTTAGAGCGGGCCCTAAGCAATCAGCCCCAGCATTTT.

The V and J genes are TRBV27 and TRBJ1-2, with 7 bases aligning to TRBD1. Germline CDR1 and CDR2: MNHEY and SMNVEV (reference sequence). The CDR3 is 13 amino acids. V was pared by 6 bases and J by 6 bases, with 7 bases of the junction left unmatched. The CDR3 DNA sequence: TGTGCCAGCAGCTCGACAGGGACGGATGGCTACACCTTC. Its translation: CASSSTGTDGYTF.

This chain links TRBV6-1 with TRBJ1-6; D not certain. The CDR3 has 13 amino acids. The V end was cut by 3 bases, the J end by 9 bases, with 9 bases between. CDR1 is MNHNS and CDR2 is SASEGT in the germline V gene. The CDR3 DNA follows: TGTGCCAGCAGTGATGAGTTTCGTTCACCCCTCCACTTT. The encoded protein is CASSDEFRSPLHF.

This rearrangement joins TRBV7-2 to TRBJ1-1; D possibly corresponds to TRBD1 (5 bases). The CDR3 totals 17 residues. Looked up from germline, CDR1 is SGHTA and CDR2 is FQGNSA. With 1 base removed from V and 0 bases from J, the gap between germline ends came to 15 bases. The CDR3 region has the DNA TGTGCCAGCAGCTTAGGAGGCAGGGTTTTAATGAACACTGAAGCTTTCTTT. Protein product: CASSLGGRVLMNTEAFF.

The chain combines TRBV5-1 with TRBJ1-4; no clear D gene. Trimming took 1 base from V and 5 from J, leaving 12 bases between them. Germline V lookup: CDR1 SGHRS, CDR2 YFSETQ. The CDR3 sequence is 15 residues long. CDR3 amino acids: CASSLIPGNNEKLFF. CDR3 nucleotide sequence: TGCGCCAGCAGCTTGATTCCGGGAAACAATGAAAAACTGTTTTTT. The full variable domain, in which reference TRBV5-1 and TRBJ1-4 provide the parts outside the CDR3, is KAGVTQTPRYLIKTRGQQVTLSCSPISGHRSVSWYQQTPGQGLQFLFEYFSETQRNKGNFPGRFSGRQFSNSRSEMNVSTLELGDSALYLCASSLIPGNNEKLFFGSGTQLSVL.

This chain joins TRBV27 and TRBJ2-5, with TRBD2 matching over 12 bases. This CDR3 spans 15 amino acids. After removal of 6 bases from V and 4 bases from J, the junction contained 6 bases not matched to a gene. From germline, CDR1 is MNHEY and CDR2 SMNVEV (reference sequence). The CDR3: CASRGTSGPRETQYF. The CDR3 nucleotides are TGTGCCAGCAGGGGGACTAGCGGGCCTAGAGAGACCCAGTACTTC.